Presented here are 32 T cell receptor beta chains from one specimen sequenced in a study of regulatory T cells in long-lasting Graves disease. Regarding time point: newly diagnosed GD, antithyroid drugs for less than 3 months. Extracted PBMC RNA gave rise to the TCR library. CDR3 regions were amplified by Arm-PCR using iRepertoire HTBI primers to build TCR beta libraries. One entry per CDR3 protein results from TCRdb running MiXCR on the multiplex PCR reads. The data show fewer than 450,000 distinct CDR3 sequences, approximately 16% seen once. The same sample was also studied in work on T cells in Graves' hyperthyroidism and ophthalmopathy.

Sequenced material: peripheral blood mononuclear cells (PBMCs), taken at new diagnosis, from a patient treated with antithyroid drugs. These receptors all stem from a woman between 40 and 55 years old with Graves disease.

A remark on this clonotype: Given a far larger clone just one base away, this is likely a sequencing read error. This rearrangement joins TRBV11-1 to TRBJ2-1, with a tentative D call TRBD2 (6 bases). The J call could be wrong; TRBJ2-5 is a better fit for the DNA end. The CDR3 runs to 15 residues. Germline-derived CDR1 and CDR2 are SGHAT and FQDESV (reference sequence). The CDR3 is CASSILAGYHETQYF. CDR3 nucleotides: TGTGCCAGCAGCATACTAGCAGGGTACCACGAGACCCAGTACTTC.

This clonotype appeared a few times. The gene calls are TRBV19 and TRBJ2-1, with 10 positions matching TRBD1. The trim removed 6 bases at V and 7 bases at J, leaving 12 bases unmatched. This CDR3 region has 16 residues. Germline CDR1 and CDR2: LNHDA and SQIVND (reference sequence). The CDR3 DNA reads as TGTGCCAGTAGAGAAATGGGGGGACAGGGGAAGAATGAGCAGTTCTTC. It specifies CASREMGGQGKNEQFF.

This clonotype was found many times. The chain joins TRBV7-2 to TRBJ2-5, with 11 bases that match TRBD2. Germline CDR1 reads SGHTA; CDR2 reads FQGNSA. The CDR3 extends over 19 amino acids. Unmatched junction bases numbered 15, after V lost 1 base and J lost 5 bases. CDR3 DNA: TGTGCCAGCAGCTTAGGGTGGGAGACTAGCGGGACGTCAGCGGAGACCCAGTACTTC. It translates to CASSLGWETSGTSAETQYF.

In its sample, this clonotype was seen a few times. The genes are TRBV19 and TRBJ2-1, with D perhaps TRBD1 or TRBD2 (5 bases each). The V gene lost 7 bases and the J gene lost 2 bases, with 12 bases spanning the gap. This CDR3 contains 14 residues. CDR1 and CDR2 from the germline V gene are LNHDA and SQIVND (reference sequence). The CDR3 here is CASTPGTAYNEQFF. The CDR3 DNA follows: TGTGCCAGTACCCCCGGGACCGCCTACAATGAGCAGTTCTTC.

This clonotype was counted ten times or more. This chain links TRBV18 with TRBJ2-1, with 11 bases matching TRBD2. CDR3 length equals 16 residues. The V gene end was trimmed by 3 bases and the J gene end by 5 bases; junction bases not matched to a gene: 6. CDR1 is KGHSH, CDR2 LQKENI, per germline. In DNA, the CDR3 is TGTGCCAGCTCACCCCTACTAGCGGGAGTACACAATGAGCAGTTCTTC. As protein: CASSPLLAGVHNEQFF.

This clonotype was seen ten or more times. The chain has TRBV12-3 or TRBV12-4 and TRBJ2-1; D might be TRBD2 (6 bases). The CDR3 sequence is 13 residues long. V was trimmed by 5 bases and J by 12 bases, leaving 17 bases between them. DNA for the CDR3: TGTGCCAGCAGTCCGGGACTTGGGGTGAGGCAGTTCTTC. It translates to CASSPGLGVRQFF.

The rearrangement joins TRBV7-9 to TRBJ2-7, with 9 bases lining up with TRBD1. In germline, CDR1 is SEHNR, CDR2 FQNEAQ (reference sequence). The V segment lost 5 bases and the J segment 6 bases; nucleotides outside the gene matches: 11. The CDR3 totals 15 residues. CDR3 nucleotide sequence: TGTGCCAGCAGCCCGGGACAGGGAAACTATCTCGAGCAGTACTTC. Translating gives CASSPGQGNYLEQYF.

At least ten counts were recorded for this clonotype. For the CDR3, the DNA is TGTGCCACCCATGATAGGTCAGGCCTAATGAGCACCTTCTTC. Protein product: CATHDRSGLMSTFF. The rearrangement joins TRBV6-1 to TRBJ2-1; D gene unclear. This CDR3 has 14 residues. V was clipped by 10 bases and J by 16 bases, with 29 bases between them. CDR1 is MNHNS, CDR2 SASEGT, per germline.

V and J are TRBV5-1 and TRBJ1-1, with TRBD1 identical over 11 bases. This CDR3 comprises 15 residues. The J segment lost 6 bases and the V segment lost 2 bases, leaving 6 bases of the junction unmatched. In germline, CDR1 is SGHRS, CDR2 YFSETQ. CDR3 coding DNA: TGCGCCAGCAGCTTCCAAGGACAGGGGGCCTCTGAAGCTTTCTTT. As protein: CASSFQGQGASEAFF.

This clonotype was observed at least ten times. This chain uses TRBV12-5 with TRBJ2-7; D is undetermined. Looked up from germline, CDR1 is LGHNT and CDR2 is FRNRAP. Trimming took 5 bases from V and 3 from J, leaving 20 bases between them. This CDR3 region has 16 residues. The CDR3 is CASGATQGSWLYEQYF. The CDR3 bases are TGTGCTAGTGGTGCAACGCAAGGGTCCTGGCTCTACGAGCAGTACTTC.

The V and J genes are TRBV3-1 and TRBJ2-3, with 7 bases fitting TRBD2. The CDR3 is 18 amino acids. CDR1 and CDR2 from the germline V gene are LGHDT and YNNKEL (reference sequence). V dropped 0 bases and J dropped 3; count of bases not matched to a gene: 12. The CDR3 sequence is CASSQESGFVAGTDTQYF. CDR3 sequence (DNA): TGTGCCAGCAGCCAAGAGTCTGGGTTCGTAGCGGGTACAGATACGCAGTATTTT.

The CDR3, as DNA: TGTGCCAGCAGGAACCTCGCTGGCGGGGTTGAGCAGTTCTTC. Its protein product is CASRNLAGGVEQFF. J is TRBJ2-1 and V is TRBV2; D possibly corresponds to TRBD2 (6 bases). V dropped 6 bases and J dropped 9 bases, with 18 bases sitting between them. Germline V gives CDR1 SNHLY, CDR2 FYNNEI. The CDR3 spans 14 residues.

The chain carries TRBV7-2 and TRBJ2-6; D is possibly TRBD1 (6 bases). Trimming left V 2 bases short and J 6 bases short, with 8 bases between. Looked up from germline, CDR1 is SGHTA and CDR2 is FQGNSA. This CDR3 has 14 residues. DNA for the CDR3: TGTGCCAGCAGCTTATCGGGACAGGCCAACGTCCTGACTTTC. Protein: CASSLSGQANVLTF. The entire variable domain, with the rest obtained from reference TRBV7-2 and TRBJ2-6, is as follows: GAGVSQSPSNKVTEKGKDVELRCDPISGHTALYWYRQSLGQGLEFLIYFQGNSAPDKSGLPSDRFSAERTGGSVSTLTIQRTQQEDSAVYLCASSLSGQANVLTFGAGSRLTVL.

At least ten counts were recorded for this clonotype. V and J are TRBV28 and TRBJ2-7, with D possibly TRBD2 on 5 matching bases. This CDR3 spans 15 amino acids. With 6 bases removed from V and 2 bases from J, the gap between germline ends came to 17 bases. Germline CDR1 reads MDHEN; CDR2 reads SYDVKM. The CDR3 DNA reads as TGTGCCAGCAGCACACGCGGCGGGCACACCTACGAGCAGTACTTC. This gives the protein CASSTRGGHTYEQYF.

This clonotype has a count of ten or more. Relative to the germline gene, one junction end is altered; a read error may explain this. V usage is TRBV18 and J usage is TRBJ2-2, with TRBD2 as a possible D gene (5 bases). Germline assignment: CDR1 KGHSH and CDR2 LQKENI. The CDR3 is 15 amino acids. CDR3 in DNA: TGTGCCAGCTCATCTCCCGGCCGAGCGGCCGGGGAGCTTTTTTTT. Encoded protein: CASSSPGRAAGELFF. Full variable domain (missing parts from reference TRBV18 and TRBJ2-2): NAGVMQNPRHLVRRRGQEARLRCSPMKGHSHVYWYRQLPEEGLKFMVYLQKENIIDESGMPKERFSAEFPKEGPSILRIQQVVRGDSAAYFCASSSPGRAAGELFFGEGSRLTVL.

The chain carries TRBV20-1 and TRBJ2-1; 8 positions agree with TRBD2. Germline V gene data show CDR1 as DFQATT and CDR2 as SNEGSKA (reference sequence). CDR3 length: 12 amino acids. After removal of 6 bases from V and 9 bases from J, the junction contained 7 bases not matched to a gene. CDR3 protein: CSAKTSELEQFF. CDR3 bases: TGCAGTGCCAAGACTAGCGAGCTTGAGCAGTTCTTC.

This clonotype was seen at least ten times. The J gene is TRBJ1-2, the V gene TRBV7-2, with a weak D call TRBD1 (5 bases). The CDR3 consists of 15 residues. The germline gives CDR1 SGHTA, CDR2 FQGNSA. The V and J ends lost 2 bases and 5 bases respectively, with 15 bases between them. CDR3 coding DNA: TGTGCCAGCAGCTTAACCGCAGGGCGTGGGTATGGCTACACCTTC. Protein: CASSLTAGRGYGYTF.

This chain connects TRBV19 to TRBJ1-1; 7 nucleotides line up with TRBD1. The germline V gene has CDR1 LNHDA and CDR2 SQIVND (reference sequence). J was trimmed by 5 bases and V by 3 bases; bases with no gene match: 9. The CDR3 is made up of 15 amino acids. CDR3 sequence: CASSIGGAGGTEAFF. The CDR3 coding sequence is TGTGCCAGTAGTATTGGCGGGGCAGGGGGGACTGAAGCTTTCTTT.

There are many counts of this clonotype. The chain employs TRBV15 and TRBJ2-1; 12 bases line up with TRBD2. The germline V gene has CDR1 LNHNV and CDR2 YYDKDF (reference sequence). The CDR3 spans 15 residues. The V and J ends lost 4 bases and 5 bases, in that order; junction bases with no gene match: 3. Here the CDR3 reads CATSNGLAGNNEQFF. The CDR3 bases are TGTGCCACCAGCAACGGACTAGCGGGGAACAATGAGCAGTTCTTC.

CDR3 sequence (DNA): TGCGCCAGCAGCCAGTTACCGGGACTAGCGGGAGGGTATGAGCAGTTCTTC. As protein: CASSQLPGLAGGYEQFF. V is TRBV4-1 and J is TRBJ2-1; 16 nucleotides agree with TRBD2. CDR3 length: 17 residues. Germline V lookup: CDR1 MGHRA, CDR2 YSYEKL. The J segment lost 8 bases and the V segment lost 3 bases, leaving 7 bases of the junction unmatched.

This clonotype has just a few counts. This chain joins TRBV20-1 and TRBJ2-5; 8 bases line up with TRBD2. The CDR3 runs 13 residues. Germline CDR1 is DFQATT and CDR2 is SNEGSKA (reference sequence). J gave up 5 bases and V 1 base, and 3 bases lay outside the gene matches. In DNA, the CDR3 is TGCAGTGCTAGAGCGGGAGGGGGGGAGACCCAGTACTTC. Amino acid sequence: CSARAGGGETQYF.

This clonotype appeared many times. The V gene is TRBV11-2, the J gene TRBJ2-4; perhaps TRBD2 as D (5 bases). Germline CDR1 reads SGHAT; CDR2 reads FQNNGV. The CDR3 spans 16 residues. V was clipped by 1 base and J by 1 base, with 11 bases between them. As DNA, the CDR3 is TGTGCCAGCAGCTTAGTGCGGGCGCGGGCCAAAAACATTCAGTACTTC. This sequence encodes CASSLVRARAKNIQYF.

This clonotype turned up a few times. The CDR3 is CASKTGRGGSEAFF. In DNA form, the CDR3 reads TGTGCCAGTAAAACCGGACGGGGTGGGTCTGAAGCTTTCTTT. The chain joins TRBV19 to TRBJ1-1; D uncertain. Trimming cost V 7 bases and J 6 bases, with 18 bases left between them. CDR3 size: 14 residues. Per germline, CDR1 LNHDA and CDR2 SQIVND (reference sequence). Full variable domain (outside the CDR3, taken from reference TRBV19 and TRBJ1-1): DGGITQSPKYLFRKEGQNVTLSCEQNLNHDAMYWYRQDPGQGLRLIYYSQIVNDFQKGDIAEGYSVSREKKESFPLTVTSAQKNPTAFYLCASKTGRGGSEAFFGQGTRLTVV.

V gene TRBV7-3 combines with J gene TRBJ2-1; possible D gene TRBD1, 6 bases. Trimming cost V 6 bases and J 3 bases, with 9 bases left between them. The CDR3 runs 13 residues. Germline-derived CDR1 and CDR2 are SGHTA and FQGTGA. CDR3 sequence: CASSWTDYNEQFF. Written as DNA, the CDR3 is TGTGCCAGCAGTTGGACAGACTACAATGAGCAGTTCTTC.

This clonotype has a count of ten or more. This CDR3 is CSARDWSSVRSGNEQFF. The CDR3 coding sequence is TGCAGTGCTAGAGATTGGTCTAGCGTCAGATCTGGCAATGAGCAGTTCTTC. The chain is built from TRBV20-1 and TRBJ2-1; possibly TRBD2 for D (6 bases). The germline V gene has CDR1 DFQATT and CDR2 SNEGSKA (reference sequence). This CDR3 is 17 amino acids long. Trimming left V 0 bases short and J 6 bases short, with 21 bases between.

This clonotype appeared a few times. The chain is built from TRBV28 and TRBJ2-7; a possible D gene is TRBD1 (6 bases). CDR1 and CDR2 from the germline V gene are MDHEN and SYDVKM. The CDR3 is made up of 13 amino acids. Trimming cost V 8 bases and J 1 base, with 12 bases left between them. CDR3 loop: CASRLGQSYEQYF. In DNA, the CDR3 is TGTGCCAGCCGCCTCGGACAGTCCTACGAGCAGTACTTC.

This clonotype came up a few times. A much larger clone lies a single base off, so this may be a read error. The rearrangement links TRBV12-3 or TRBV12-4 to TRBJ2-3, with D hard to call. The J call may be incorrect, as the DNA end agrees better with TRBJ2-7. This CDR3 is built from 15 residues. The CDR3: CASSSPQAPAYEQYF. CDR3 in DNA: TGTGCCAGCAGTTCCCCCCAGGCCCCGGCCTACGAGCAGTACTTC.

The rearrangement links TRBV20-1 to TRBJ1-3; D is unclear. This CDR3 spans 14 amino acids. Germline values: CDR1 DFQATT, CDR2 SNEGSKA (reference sequence). Deletions cut 0 bases from V and 4 bases from J, with 10 bases between. CDR3 protein: CSARDGAGGNTIYF. DNA for the CDR3: TGCAGTGCTAGAGACGGAGCCGGAGGAAACACCATATATTTT.

This clonotype occurred many times. The chain links TRBV3-1 to TRBJ2-3, with D perhaps TRBD2 (5 bases). V lost 4 bases, J lost 6 bases, and 14 bases lay in between. This CDR3 has 14 residues. Germline-derived CDR1 and CDR2 are LGHDT and YNNKEL (reference sequence). CDR3 in amino acids: CASSLRIASDTQYF. The DNA for the CDR3 is TGTGCCAGCAGCCTCCGAATAGCGTCGGATACGCAGTATTTT.

This chain joins TRBV7-3 and TRBJ2-1, with a possible D match to TRBD1 (7 bases). The CDR3 has 15 amino acids. The V end was cut by 1 base, the J end by 4 bases, with 11 bases between. The germline V gene encodes CDR1 SGHTA and CDR2 FQGTGA. CDR3: CASSLKPGGYNEQFF. DNA for the CDR3: TGTGCCAGCAGCTTAAAACCAGGGGGGTACAATGAGCAGTTCTTC.

Regarding this clonotype: A much larger clone is a single base away; this may be a read error. Since the CDR3 does not end with the conserved phenylalanine or tryptophan, this likely comes from a read error. The chain couples TRBV3-1 to TRBJ2-7; D is uncertain. V lost 3 bases and J 3 bases, leaving 6 bases between the germline ends. The CDR3 covers 12 residues. In germline, CDR1 is LGHDT, CDR2 YNNKEL (reference sequence). The CDR3 nucleotides read TGTGCCAGCAGCCACGGCTTCTACGAGCAGTACTAC. The encoded protein is CASSHGFYEQYY.

This clonotype turned up a few times. The rearrangement uses TRBV28 and TRBJ2-2; possibly TRBD1 for D (7 bases). The CDR3 spans 15 residues. The V and J ends lost 5 bases and 3 bases respectively, with 13 bases between them. The germline CDR1 and CDR2 sequences are MDHEN and SYDVKM. The CDR3 nucleotides read TGTGCCAGCAGTCCCGACAGGGAGGACACCGGGGAGCTGTTTTTT. Its translation: CASSPDREDTGELFF.